These 32 T cell receptor beta chains share one sample of origin, sequenced in a study of blood T cell repertoires in COVID-19. Using immunoSEQ multiplex PCR, the repertoire was profiled, and TCRdb retains in-frame clones only, with some absent. The table includes tens of thousands of clones, roughly 82% detected once. The material sequenced was peripheral blood. These receptors all come from a woman older than 75 with acute or convalescent COVID-19.

The chain links TRBV5-4 to TRBJ2-3; 9 positions agree with TRBD2. This CDR3 spans 17 amino acids. In germline, CDR1 is SGHNT, CDR2 YYREEE (reference sequence). Losses at the gene ends were 0 bases for V and 2 bases for J; bases not matched to a gene: 7. CDR3 bases: TGTGCCAGCAGCTTGGCTAGCGGGGTAGAGAACACAGATACGCAGTATTTT. It yields the protein CASSLASGVENTDTQYF. The whole variable domain, remainder taken from reference TRBV5-4 and TRBJ2-3, is ETGVTQSPTHLIKTRGQQVTLRCSSQSGHNTVSWYQQALGQGPQFIFQYYREEENGRGNFPPRFSGLQFPNYSSELNVNALELDDSALYLCASSLASGVENTDTQYFGPGTRLTVL.

The chain is built from TRBV5-1 and TRBJ2-3; D unclear. The CDR3 length is 16 residues. The V gene's germline CDR1 is SGHRS and CDR2 YFSETQ. The V end lost 4 bases, the J end lost 1 base, and 16 bases lay between the germline ends. The CDR3 coding sequence is TGCGCCAGCAGCCGTACCGGTCCATTGGGCACAGATACGCAGTATTTT. Translating it yields CASSRTGPLGTDTQYF.

This sequence joins TRBV5-1 and TRBJ1-1, with 8 bases identical to TRBD1. Unmatched junction bases numbered 12, after V lost 0 bases and J lost 2 bases. The CDR3 runs 18 residues. The germline V gene has CDR1 SGHRS and CDR2 YFSETQ. In DNA form, the CDR3 reads TGCGCCAGCAGCTTGGTTCTAGGGACAGGCGATTTTAACACTGAAGCTTTCTTT. Amino acids: CASSLVLGTGDFNTEAFF.

The rearrangement uses TRBV11-3 and TRBJ2-3; D is possibly TRBD1 (5 bases). The CDR3 length is 15 residues. Trimming cost V 1 base and J 11 bases, with 19 bases left between them. Germline CDR1 SGHNT, CDR2 YENEEA. CDR3 region: CASSLVQLTGGVQYF. CDR3 nucleotide sequence: TGTGCCAGCAGCTTAGTTCAACTAACAGGCGGAGTGCAGTATTTT.

The chain carries TRBV10-3 and TRBJ2-7; 9 positions agree with TRBD2. J lost 0 bases, V lost 10 bases, and 7 bases had no gene match. Germline V CDR1 and CDR2: ENHRY, SYGVKD. The CDR3 covers 14 residues. The CDR3 loop is CATQGTSSSYEQYF. The CDR3 DNA reads TGTGCCACCCAAGGGACTAGCAGCTCCTACGAGCAGTACTTC.

This chain uses TRBV6-5 with TRBJ2-1; 9 nucleotides align to TRBD1. The CDR3 spans 13 residues. V shed 5 bases, J shed 7 bases, and the junction held 3 bases outside the gene matches. The germline CDR1 and CDR2 sequences are MNHEY and SVGAGI. CDR3 coding DNA: TGTGCCAGCAGTCACAGGGGGCCGAATGAGCAGTTCTTC. As protein: CASSHRGPNEQFF.

The V call is TRBV12-3 or TRBV12-4, the J call TRBJ2-1; D gene ambiguous. V was trimmed by 3 bases and J by 5 bases, leaving 8 bases between them. The CDR3 is 13 amino acids. CDR3 nucleotide sequence: TGTGCCAGCAGTTTGAGGAGAAACAATGAGCAGTTCTTC. Its protein product is CASSLRRNNEQFF.

The rearrangement links TRBV28 to TRBJ1-5; TRBD1 might be the D (5 bases). The CDR3 runs to 14 residues. CDR1 MDHEN and CDR2 SYDVKM come from the germline V gene. V lost 3 bases and J 5 bases, leaving 11 bases between the germline ends. Here the CDR3 DNA reads TGTGCCAGCAGTTTTGGGGGGGGTTATCAGCCCCAGCATTTT. Protein product: CASSFGGGYQPQHF.

J is TRBJ2-3 and V is TRBV5-4; 12 nucleotides agree with TRBD2. The V and J ends lost 4 bases and 3 bases, in that order; junction bases with no gene match: 3. The V gene's germline CDR1 is SGHNT and CDR2 YYREEE (reference sequence). CDR3 length: 15 amino acids. In DNA, the CDR3 is TGTGCCAGCAGCCTGACTAGCGGGAGAACAGATACGCAGTATTTT. Protein product: CASSLTSGRTDTQYF.

The chain couples TRBV20-1 to TRBJ2-1; D is ambiguous. V lost 3 bases, J lost 5 bases, and 11 bases lay in between. Germline CDR1 reads DFQATT; CDR2 reads SNEGSKA (reference sequence). The length of the CDR3 is 13 residues. CDR3 nucleotides: TGCAGTGCTAGTATGGATACTAACAATGAGCAGTTCTTC. It codes for CSASMDTNNEQFF.

In DNA, the CDR3 is TGCGCCAGCACCGCGACTAGCGGGGGTTACAATGAGCAGTTCTTC. Translated, it gives CASTATSGGYNEQFF. V gene TRBV5-1 combines with J gene TRBJ2-1; 12 bases match TRBD2. The trim removed 6 bases at V and 4 bases at J, leaving 5 bases unmatched. CDR1 and CDR2 (germline): SGHRS, YFSETQ. The CDR3 has 15 residues.

The chain is built from TRBV24-1 and TRBJ2-2, with TRBD1 matching over 10 bases. CDR3 length: 17 residues. The germline CDR1 and CDR2 sequences are KGHDR and SFDVKD. The J segment lost 5 bases and the V segment lost 2 bases, leaving 7 bases of the junction unmatched. The CDR3 loop is CATSDYRGTGVTGELFF. CDR3 in DNA: TGTGCCACCAGTGATTATCGCGGGACAGGGGTGACCGGGGAGCTGTTTTTT.

The chain links TRBV12-3 or TRBV12-4 to TRBJ1-2, with 11 nucleotides matching TRBD1. V lost 6 bases and J lost 8; bases outside the gene matches: 2. CDR3 length equals 12 residues. Here the CDR3 DNA reads TGTGCCAGCAGGGACAGGGGGCACGGCTACACCTTC. Protein: CASRDRGHGYTF.

With respect to this clone: Additional DNA sequences in this sample encode the identical CDR3. The chain combines TRBV3-1 (or the pseudogene TRBV3-2) with TRBJ2-5; no clear D gene. Germline loops: CDR1 LGHDT, CDR2 YNNKEL (reference sequence). V lost 1 base and J lost 5, with 5 bases in between. The CDR3 is made up of 12 amino acids. This chain's CDR3 is CASSQVSETQYF. CDR3 DNA: TGTGCCAGCAGCCAAGTCTCCGAGACCCAGTACTTC.

The rearrangement joins TRBV7-9 to TRBJ2-3; TRBD2 is a possible D gene (6 bases). Germline V gene data show CDR1 as SEHNR and CDR2 as FQNEAQ (reference sequence). The V gene lost 5 bases and the J gene lost 6 bases, with 24 bases spanning the gap. The CDR3 is 17 amino acids. CDR3 nucleotides: TGTGCCAGCAGCCCACGAAGGGGCGGACCCGGGAGTGATACGCAGTATTTT. It translates to CASSPRRGGPGSDTQYF.

The CDR3 reads CASSRDREQYF. The CDR3 nucleotides are TGTGCCAGCAGCCGGGACAGGGAGCAGTACTTC. The chain recombines TRBV5-6 with TRBJ2-7; 8 bases line up with TRBD1. The V and J ends lost 4 bases and 7 bases, in that order; junction bases with no gene match: 1. Germline loops: CDR1 SGHDT, CDR2 YYEEEE. CDR3 length: 11 amino acids.

This clone has only a few counts. The chain uses TRBV3-1 (or the pseudogene TRBV3-2) and TRBJ1-3; the D is unclear. Trimming took off 4 bases at V and 8 bases at J, with 12 bases between the two ends. In germline, CDR1 is LGHDT, CDR2 YNNKEL (reference sequence). CDR3 length equals 13 residues. CDR3 residues: CASSLGVLDTIYF. The DNA of the CDR3 is TGTGCCAGCAGCCTCGGGGTCCTAGACACCATATATTTT.

This clone was counted a few times. The CDR3 spells CASSPRQGRSSGNTIYF. CDR3 bases: TGTGCCAGCAGCCCCCGACAGGGGCGGTCCTCTGGAAACACCATATATTTT. The V call is TRBV13, the J call TRBJ1-3; 8 bases match TRBD1. Unmatched junction bases numbered 9, after V lost 5 bases and J lost 0 bases. The CDR3 is 17 residues long. Per the germline V gene, CDR1 is PRHDT and CDR2 is FYEKMQ (reference sequence).

The chain combines TRBV14 with TRBJ1-2; no clear D gene. This CDR3 has 12 residues. V gave up 5 bases and J gave up 4 bases, with 8 bases separating them. CDR1 is SGHDN, CDR2 FVKESK, per germline. The CDR3 DNA sequence: TGTGCCAGCAGCAACAGCCCCTATGGCTACACCTTC. Translated, it gives CASSNSPYGYTF.

The chain links TRBV7-2 to TRBJ1-1, with D unclear. This CDR3 has 13 residues. The V and J ends lost 4 bases and 4 bases respectively, with 10 bases between them. CDR1 is SGHTA, CDR2 FQGNSA, per germline. The DNA for the CDR3 is TGTGCCAGCAGCTCAATCGCACTCACTGAAGCTTTCTTT. Encoded protein: CASSSIALTEAFF.

The chain employs TRBV3-1 (or the pseudogene TRBV3-2) and TRBJ2-2, with 12 nucleotides matching TRBD2. Trimming removed 3 bases from V and 6 bases from J; junction bases left unmatched: 5. This CDR3 is 16 amino acids long. The germline gives CDR1 LGHDT, CDR2 YNNKEL (reference sequence). CDR3 protein: CASSHALAGGSGELFF. The DNA for the CDR3 is TGTGCCAGCAGCCATGCACTAGCGGGAGGATCCGGGGAGCTGTTTTTT.

The CDR3 region has the DNA TGTGCCAGCAGCGTAATGGTACTAGCGGGATTCGGACCCGAGCAGTACTTC. Translating gives CASSVMVLAGFGPEQYF. The chain uses TRBV9 and TRBJ2-7; 10 bases are a match to TRBD2. V lost 1 base, J lost 6 bases, and 13 bases stayed unmatched. This CDR3 has 17 residues. CDR1 and CDR2 (germline): SGDLS, YYNGEE.

The rearrangement joins TRBV28 to TRBJ2-6; D not certain. Trimming pared 6 bases from V and 1 base from J, leaving 10 bases between. Germline V lookup: CDR1 MDHEN, CDR2 SYDVKM. CDR3 length equals 15 residues. CDR3 region: CASSPVGSGANVLTF. CDR3 DNA: TGTGCCAGCAGCCCAGTCGGGTCTGGGGCCAACGTCCTGACTTTC. Full variable domain (remainder filled in from reference TRBV28 and TRBJ2-6): DVKVTQSSRYLVKRTGEKVFLECVQDMDHENMFWYRQDPGLGLRLIYFSYDVKMKEKGDIPEGYSVSREKKERFSLILESASTNQTSMYLCASSPVGSGANVLTFGAGSRLTVL.

The chain has TRBV28 and TRBJ2-7; 7 bases align to TRBD1. Germline loops: CDR1 MDHEN, CDR2 SYDVKM. This CDR3 region has 13 residues. With V trimmed by 10 bases and J by 6 bases, 12 bases remained unmatched. CDR3 sequence (DNA): TGTGCCACTATCCAAGGGGGCTCGGGCGAGCAGTACTTC. Translation: CATIQGGSGEQYF.

This chain uses TRBV3-1 (or the pseudogene TRBV3-2) with TRBJ1-2; D might be TRBD1 (5 bases). The CDR3 loop spans 15 amino acids. V was trimmed by 4 bases and J by 8 bases, leaving 20 bases between them. The germline gives CDR1 LGHDT, CDR2 YNNKEL (reference sequence). The CDR3 here is CASSPQGQGFWGYTF. CDR3 bases: TGTGCCAGCAGCCCCCAGGGTCAGGGTTTCTGGGGCTACACCTTC.

This chain uses TRBV10-3 with TRBJ2-7; maybe TRBD2 (7 bases). Germline V lookup: CDR1 ENHRY, CDR2 SYGVKD. The CDR3 has 13 residues. The V and J ends lost 9 bases and 6 bases respectively, with 18 bases between them. DNA of the CDR3: TGTGCCATTAGGGGGGGGGCATCGGGCGAGCAGTACTTC. Translating it yields CAIRGGASGEQYF.

CDR3 residues: CASSPWGGSYNEQFF. CDR3 DNA: TGTGCCAGCAGCCCGTGGGGGGGCTCCTACAATGAGCAGTTCTTC. The chain uses TRBV3-1 (or the pseudogene TRBV3-2) and TRBJ2-1; 7 bases align to TRBD2. This CDR3 is 15 amino acids long. V lost 4 bases and J lost 0; bases outside the gene matches: 3. Germline V gene data show CDR1 as LGHDT and CDR2 as YNNKEL (reference sequence).

The chain carries TRBV19 and TRBJ1-4; possibly TRBD1 for D (5 bases). This CDR3 has 14 residues. Germline V lookup: CDR1 LNHDA, CDR2 SQIVND (reference sequence). Trimming removed 1 base from V and 7 bases from J, with 10 bases in between. CDR3 coding DNA: TGTGCCAGTAGTATAGGGGGCCTGGGTGAAAAACTGTTTTTT. Translated, it gives CASSIGGLGEKLFF.

This chain joins TRBV28 and TRBJ2-5; tentatively, D is TRBD2 (6 bases). The V and J ends lost 2 bases and 1 base respectively, with 17 bases between them. CDR1 is MDHEN and CDR2 is SYDVKM in the germline V gene. The CDR3 length is 17 residues. CDR3: CASSLGVGLATQETQYF. The DNA for the CDR3 is TGTGCCAGCAGTTTAGGGGTGGGGCTAGCGACCCAAGAGACCCAGTACTTC.

V is TRBV21-1 and J is TRBJ1-5; the table's D call, TRBD1, has no DNA check behind it. TRBV21-1 is annotated as a pseudogene. The CDR3 is made up of 17 amino acids. CDR3 amino acids: CASSRRTGVDCNQPQHF. CDR3 bases: TGTGCCAGCAGCCGCAGGACAGGGGTTGATTGCAATCAGCCCCAGCATTTT.

The rearrangement joins TRBV3-1 (or the pseudogene TRBV3-2) to TRBJ2-4; maybe TRBD2 (6 bases). This CDR3 region has 14 residues. Germline CDR1 and CDR2: LGHDT and YNNKEL (reference sequence). The germline V and J ends were trimmed by 7 bases and 4 bases, with 14 bases remaining between them. DNA of the CDR3: TGTGCCAGCACCCCCGGGACTCTAAAAAACATTCAGTACTTC. It translates to CASTPGTLKNIQYF.

About this clone itself: Other DNA sequences in the same sample also yield this CDR3. The chain carries TRBV7-2 and TRBJ1-5, with 7 bases matching TRBD1. The length of the CDR3 is 14 residues. The J segment lost 5 bases and the V segment lost 5 bases, leaving 6 bases of the junction unmatched. Germline CDR1 is SGHTA and CDR2 is FQGNSA. The CDR3 nucleotides read TGTGCCAGCAGCCCTCGACAGGGTGATCAGCCCCAGCATTTT. Protein sequence: CASSPRQGDQPQHF.